One sample yielded the 5 T cell receptor beta chains listed below, sequenced in a study of human versus mouse CDR3 diversity and MHC coevolution. The table came from immunoSEQ multiplex PCR; TCRdb's copy has only in-frame clones and leaves some out. The table includes 60,000 to 95,000 clones, about 90% detected once. The specimen sequenced was naive CD4+ T cells from blood. The subset is: CD45RO-negative CD62L-positive naive CD4 T cells. The receptors were gathered from a person aged 30-69 years in good health.

The V gene is TRBV19, the J gene TRBJ2-7; possibly TRBD1 for D (5 bases). The germline CDR1 and CDR2 sequences are LNHDA and SQIVND (reference sequence). The V end was cut by 3 bases, the J end by 3 bases, with 12 bases between. The CDR3 is 14 residues long. CDR3 in amino acids: CASSIGAGFYEQYF. DNA of the CDR3: TGTGCCAGTAGTATTGGGGCAGGGTTCTACGAGCAGTACTTC. The variable domain in full, completed from reference TRBV19 and TRBJ2-7, reads DGGITQSPKYLFRKEGQNVTLSCEQNLNHDAMYWYRQDPGQGLRLIYYSQIVNDFQKGDIAEGYSVSREKKESFPLTVTSAQKNPTAFYLCASSIGAGFYEQYFGPGTRLTVT.

The rearrangement uses TRBV4-1 and TRBJ1-5; D remains ambiguous. Germline V gene sequence: CDR1 MGHRA, CDR2 YSYEKL. CDR3 length: 14 residues. Trimming took 1 base from V and 8 from J, leaving 12 bases between them. The CDR3 bases are TGCGCCAGCAGCCAAGTCAACCTACTCGAGCCCCAGCATTTT. Translating gives CASSQVNLLEPQHF.

The chain couples TRBV29-1 to TRBJ1-2; 8 bases are shared with TRBD1. Germline lookup yields CDR1 SQVTM and CDR2 ANQGSEA. The CDR3 extends over 13 amino acids. V shed 6 bases and J 6 bases; nucleotides not matched to a gene: 9. The DNA of the CDR3 is TGCAGCGTGGAAAGGACAGGGCCGGATGGCTACACCTTC. It translates to CSVERTGPDGYTF.

The chain couples TRBV5-1 to TRBJ2-7; TRBD2 might be the D (5 bases). V was pared by 0 bases and J by 4 bases, with 17 bases between. CDR3 length: 16 residues. The germline V gene has CDR1 SGHRS and CDR2 YFSETQ. The CDR3 DNA reads TGCGCCAGCAGCTTGGCGGGGTCACCCGGCATGTACGAGCAGTACTTC. This sequence encodes CASSLAGSPGMYEQYF.

CDR3 coding DNA: TGTGCCAGCAGTTTAGTCGGTATTACTGGAAACACCATATATTTT. Protein sequence: CASSLVGITGNTIYF. The V and J genes are TRBV28 and TRBJ1-3; D unresolved. CDR3 length: 15 amino acids. The germline V and J ends were trimmed by 2 bases and 2 bases, with 10 bases remaining between them. The germline V gene has CDR1 MDHEN and CDR2 SYDVKM. The whole variable domain, filled in from reference TRBV28 and TRBJ1-3, reads DVKVTQSSRYLVKRTGEKVFLECVQDMDHENMFWYRQDPGLGLRLIYFSYDVKMKEKGDIPEGYSVSREKKERFSLILESASTNQTSMYLCASSLVGITGNTIYFGEGSWLTVV.